This T cell receptor (beta chain) was recovered during a study of response to subunit inactivated influenza vaccine. TCRdb reprocessed the RT-PCR reads with MiXCR, giving one entry per CDR3 protein. The sample carries roughly 540,000 distinct CDR3 sequences, roughly 25% recorded once. This CDR3 region has 15 residues. CDR1 and CDR2 from the germline V gene are MNHNS and SASEGT. V lost 6 bases to trimming and J lost 4 bases; unmatched junction nucleotides: 4. These data also featured in a second study, about T cells expressing NK-cell markers. In that study: 5'RACE template switching with UMIs generated TCR beta cDNA. Sorted CD3+CD56+NKG2C+, CD3+CD56+NKG2C- and CD3+CD56-NKG2C+ T-cell subsets were beta-chain profiled. Most of the eight sequenced donors were HCMV-seropositive; one was seronegative. For several experiments, T cell sorting was restricted to the alpha-beta TCR population by means of an anti-gamma-delta TCR antibody. Of the CD8+ T cells in five or six donors, roughly 1.0-7.5% belonged to dominant NKG2C+ clonotypes.

This TCR was sampled from a man in his fifties or sixties who received an inactivated influenza vaccine. Sample: CD4+ T cells sorted from PBMCs, taken 11 to 12 days after vaccination. The chain is built from TRBV6-1 and TRBJ1-6; 9 bases align to TRBD1. CDR3 amino acids: CASSPGQGYNSPLHF. For the CDR3, the DNA is TGTGCCAGCAGCCCGGGACAGGGATATAATTCACCCCTCCACTTT.